The 25 T cell receptor beta chains below all came from one sample that was sequenced in a study of CD8+ T cells in alopecia areata. RNA was extracted and reverse transcribed into cDNA as the sequencing template. Profiling relied on immunoSEQ multiplex PCR, and the TCRdb table lists in-frame clones only, not all of them. The sample holds roughly 100,000 clones, 55% seen once. Sequenced material: CD4+ T cells sorted from blood. All receptors derive from a human donor in good health.

The genes are TRBV25-1 and TRBJ1-2, with TRBD1 matching 8 bases. J gave up 4 bases and V 5 bases, and 9 bases lay outside the gene matches. The CDR3 has 15 residues. The germline gives CDR1 MGHDK, CDR2 SYGVNS. The CDR3 is CASSRGQGEIYGYTF. DNA of the CDR3: TGTGCCAGCAGTAGAGGACAGGGCGAAATCTATGGCTACACCTTC.

This clone was observed a few times. The gene calls are TRBV28 and TRBJ2-7, with TRBD2 identical over 8 bases. CDR3 size: 15 residues. CDR1 is MDHEN and CDR2 is SYDVKM in the germline V gene. After removal of 4 bases from V and 3 bases from J, the junction contained 8 bases not matched to a gene. The CDR3 DNA is TGTGCCAGCAGTTCCCCGGGAGGGGGGCTCTACGAGCAGTACTTC. Residues: CASSSPGGGLYEQYF.

This chain links TRBV9 with TRBJ1-6; D ambiguous. Trimming pared 0 bases from V and 5 bases from J, leaving 9 bases between. The CDR3 is 15 residues long. CDR1 and CDR2 from the germline V gene are SGDLS and YYNGEE. The chain's CDR3 is CASSVAPGNNSPLHF. The CDR3 coding sequence is TGTGCCAGCAGCGTAGCTCCGGGGAATAATTCACCCCTCCACTTT.

V usage is TRBV29-1 and J usage is TRBJ2-2; TRBD2 aligns across 8 bases. The V and J ends lost 7 bases and 3 bases, in that order; junction bases with no gene match: 7. CDR1 is SQVTM and CDR2 is ANQGSEA in the germline V gene. This CDR3 contains 14 residues. The CDR3 loop reads CSGGAGVDTGELFF. CDR3 nucleotides: TGCAGCGGGGGAGCGGGGGTCGACACCGGGGAGCTGTTTTTT.

This clone was seen only a few times. The rearrangement links TRBV7-9 to TRBJ1-6; 7 bases agree with TRBD1. V gave up 5 bases and J gave up 9 bases; unmatched junction bases: 10. The CDR3 spans 15 residues. CDR1 SEHNR and CDR2 FQNEAQ come from the germline V gene (reference sequence). This CDR3 is CASSPHRGSGSPLHF. The CDR3 DNA follows: TGTGCCAGCAGCCCCCACAGGGGTTCAGGTTCACCCCTCCACTTT.

This clone turned up a few times. The chain has TRBV28 and TRBJ1-1, with no clear D. The CDR3 contains 12 residues. In germline, CDR1 is MDHEN, CDR2 SYDVKM. V was shortened by 5 bases and J by 2 bases, with 6 bases between the two germline ends. The CDR3 DNA reads TGTGCCAGCAGTGGGAGCAACACTGAAGCTTTCTTT. The encoded protein is CASSGSNTEAFF.

The V gene is TRBV4-1, the J gene TRBJ2-5; 8 nucleotides match TRBD2. J gave up 14 bases and V 1 base, and 15 bases lay outside the gene matches. The CDR3 is 15 residues long. In germline, CDR1 is MGHRA, CDR2 YSYEKL. CDR3: CASSQGPVRGAVLYF. CDR3 coding DNA: TGCGCCAGCAGCCAAGGGCCGGTGCGGGGGGCCGTTCTCTACTTC.

Only a few counts were recorded for this clone. The rearrangement uses TRBV29-1 and TRBJ1-1; the D gene is possibly TRBD1 (6 bases). The length of the CDR3 is 13 residues. Per the germline V gene, CDR1 is SQVTM and CDR2 is ANQGSEA. Between the trimmed V and J ends, which lost 6 bases and 3 bases, there was a span of 14 bases. The CDR3 protein is CSVRRGLDTEAFF. In DNA, the CDR3 is TGCAGCGTACGACGGGGGCTAGACACTGAAGCTTTCTTT.

V gene TRBV2 combines with J gene TRBJ2-5; D might be TRBD1 or TRBD2, each matching 5 bases. This CDR3 is built from 14 residues. CDR1 and CDR2 from the germline V gene are SNHLY and FYNNEI. Trimming pared 4 bases from V and 4 bases from J, leaving 13 bases between. CDR3 amino acids: CASSAGTTPETQYF. Here the CDR3 DNA reads TGTGCCAGCAGTGCGGGGACGACCCCAGAGACCCAGTACTTC.

The rearrangement links TRBV25-1 to TRBJ2-5, with 7 nucleotides matching TRBD1. This CDR3 region has 13 residues. Unmatched junction bases numbered 6, after V lost 6 bases and J lost 5 bases. Per germline, CDR1 MGHDK and CDR2 SYGVNS. CDR3 bases: TGTGCCAGCAGGGTACAGGGGTGGGAGACCCAGTACTTC. Translation gives CASRVQGWETQYF.

This clone was seen a handful of times. The CDR3 DNA reads as TGTGCCAGCAGCTTAAGCGGAACCCTGAACACCGGGGAGCTGTTTTTT. This encodes CASSLSGTLNTGELFF. The V call is TRBV7-2, the J call TRBJ2-2; weak D call: TRBD2 (5 bases). The ends were cut back, 2 bases at V and 1 base at J, with 11 bases in the middle. The CDR3 consists of 16 residues. Germline V lookup: CDR1 SGHTA, CDR2 FQGNSA.

The CDR3, as DNA: TGCGCCCCCCGAGGATCCGAGCAGTACTTC. It translates to CAPRGSEQYF. The chain has TRBV23-1 and TRBJ2-7; D is uncertain. TRBV23-1 is flagged as an ORF with uncertain function. V was shortened by 11 bases and J by 6 bases, with 11 bases between the two germline ends. This CDR3 has 10 residues.

This chain connects TRBV10-3 to TRBJ1-1, with 7 bases matching TRBD1. CDR1 ENHRY and CDR2 SYGVKD come from the germline V gene. The CDR3 totals 13 residues. Germline trimming cut 4 bases from V and 4 bases from J; bases unmatched to any gene: 3. This CDR3 reads CAISGQGFTEAFF. The CDR3, as DNA: TGTGCCATCAGTGGACAGGGTTTCACTGAAGCTTTCTTT.

This clone was seen a few times. The rearrangement joins TRBV10-3 to TRBJ1-3, with D tentatively TRBD1 (5 bases). The germline CDR1 and CDR2 sequences are ENHRY and SYGVKD. V was shortened by 11 bases and J by 4 bases, with 18 bases between the two germline ends. This CDR3 is built from 14 residues. CDR3 nucleotide sequence: TGTGCCGTTCGGGCCACTGGGGCAGGAAACACCATATATTTT. The encoded protein is CAVRATGAGNTIYF.

The gene calls are TRBV5-6 and TRBJ2-3; D uncertain. CDR1 and CDR2 (germline): SGHDT, YYEEEE. The CDR3 has 18 amino acids. The germline V and J ends were trimmed by 1 base and 2 bases, with 20 bases remaining between them. The CDR3 sequence is CASSLWVLRGQLTDTQYF. The CDR3 nucleotides are TGTGCCAGCAGCTTGTGGGTCCTTCGCGGCCAGCTCACAGATACGCAGTATTTT.

V usage is TRBV5-6 and J usage is TRBJ1-4; 11 bases agree with TRBD1. Germline V gene data show CDR1 as SGHDT and CDR2 as YYEEEE. This CDR3 is built from 15 residues. V dropped 4 bases and J dropped 8; count of bases not matched to a gene: 7. CDR3 nucleotides: TGTGCCAGCAGCCCATGGACAGGGGGCGCGGAAAAACTGTTTTTT. This sequence encodes CASSPWTGGAEKLFF.

This chain connects TRBV7-2 to TRBJ2-5; 10 positions agree with TRBD2. Germline V lookup: CDR1 SGHTA, CDR2 FQGNSA. This CDR3 region has 16 residues. V was clipped by 2 bases and J by 4 bases; unmatched bases: 7. CDR3 protein: CASSLILPSGGETQYF. The CDR3 DNA follows: TGTGCCAGCAGCTTAATTCTCCCTAGCGGGGGAGAGACCCAGTACTTC.

J is TRBJ1-1 and V is TRBV7-8; 9 bases align to TRBD1. CDR1 SGHVS and CDR2 FQNEAQ come from the germline V gene. This CDR3 region has 15 residues. V trimming: 5 bases; J trimming: 4 bases; junction bases outside the gene matches: 8. The CDR3 nucleotides are TGTGCCAGCAGCATCCGGGACAGGGCGCGCACTGAAGCTTTCTTT. Translation gives CASSIRDRARTEAFF.

V usage is TRBV4-2 and J usage is TRBJ2-7; 8 bases are a match to TRBD1. The CDR3 is 13 residues long. Germline V gives CDR1 LGHNA, CDR2 YNFKEQ. V was pared by 6 bases and J by 5 bases, with 6 bases of the junction left unmatched. CDR3 loop: CASRSDRVDEQYF. CDR3 nucleotides: TGTGCCAGCAGGTCGGACAGGGTAGACGAGCAGTACTTC.

Only a few counts were recorded for this clone. The chain carries TRBV4-2 and TRBJ2-1; TRBD2 aligns across 11 bases. The ends lost 3 bases at V and 7 bases at J; junction bases unmatched: 8. The CDR3 runs to 16 residues. Germline values: CDR1 LGHNA, CDR2 YNFKEQ. The CDR3 nucleotides read TGTGCCAGCAGCCAGGGGATAGCGGGGGGGAGGAATGAGCAGTTCTTC. Encoded protein: CASSQGIAGGRNEQFF.

CDR3 bases: TGTGCCAGCAGCCGTGAGACCGGGACATTCGGTGAAAAACTGTTTTTT. Its protein is CASSRETGTFGEKLFF. The J gene is TRBJ1-4, the V gene TRBV4-2, with D possibly being TRBD1 (6 bases). CDR1 and CDR2 from the germline V gene are LGHNA and YNFKEQ. Trimming removed 4 bases at V and 7 bases at J, with 19 bases between. This CDR3 has 16 residues.

The V gene is TRBV27, the J gene TRBJ1-5, with D unresolved. This CDR3 contains 18 residues. With 2 bases removed from V and 2 bases from J, the gap between germline ends came to 19 bases. Germline CDR1 and CDR2: MNHEY and SMNVEV (reference sequence). For the CDR3, the DNA is TGTGCCAGCAGTTTAAACCCCTCAGGTACTGGCCGCAATCAGCCCCAGCATTTT. Translating it yields CASSLNPSGTGRNQPQHF.

V usage is TRBV4-3 and J usage is TRBJ1-2; no clear D gene. Trimming pared 1 base from V and 2 bases from J, leaving 11 bases between. Per germline, CDR1 LGHNA and CDR2 YSLEER. This CDR3 contains 15 residues. The CDR3 DNA reads as TGCGCCAGCAGCCAAGCGAGTCCGACGAACTATGGCTACACCTTC. This translates into CASSQASPTNYGYTF.

This clone showed up just once. The V call is TRBV30, the J call TRBJ2-5; possibly TRBD2 for D (5 bases). V was cut by 7 bases and J by 5 bases, with 11 bases left in between. The germline V gene has CDR1 GTSNPN and CDR2 SVGIG (reference sequence). This CDR3 region has 11 residues. This CDR3 reads CAFSPGETQYF. The CDR3 DNA reads as TGTGCCTTTTCCCCGGGGGAGACCCAGTACTTC. Full variable domain (missing parts from reference TRBV30 and TRBJ2-5): SQTIHQWPATLVQPVGSPLSLECTVEGTSNPNLYWYRQAAGRGLQLLFYSVGIGQISSEVPQNLSASRPQDRQFILSSKKLLLSDSGFYLCAFSPGETQYFGPGTRLLVL.

This chain links TRBV7-2 with TRBJ1-5, with 8 bases aligning to TRBD1. From germline, CDR1 is SGHTA and CDR2 FQGNSA. V shed 1 base and J 7 bases; nucleotides not matched to a gene: 6. CDR3 length: 15 amino acids. In DNA, the CDR3 is TGTGCCAGCAGCTTAGAGACAGGGGCGGGCCAGCCCCAGCATTTT. Translating gives CASSLETGAGQPQHF.